These 25 T cell receptor beta chains came from one sample sequenced in a study of Ad26.COV2.S vaccination and SARS-CoV-2 variants. Clones were sequenced by immunoSEQ multiplex PCR, and TCRdb holds only the in-frame ones, with some missing. The sample holds 350,000 to 400,000 clones, approximately 90% seen once. Regarding treatment: 15 to 20 received Ad26.COV2.S at low or high dose, single or two shots; a few received placebo; per-sample allocation not given. Samples analyzed were those drawn on day 63 after the first vaccine or placebo injection. The sample in question was peripheral blood, obtained in a trial of Ad26.COV2.S vaccine versus placebo. These receptors originate from a person between 18 and 65 years old who received the Ad26.COV2.S COVID-19 vaccine or a placebo.

This clone is a singleton in its sample. The chain recombines TRBV4-1 with TRBJ1-1; perhaps TRBD1 as D (6 bases). This CDR3 has 15 amino acids. Germline V gives CDR1 MGHRA, CDR2 YSYEKL. V dropped 4 bases and J dropped 0 bases, with 12 bases sitting between them. Written as DNA, the CDR3 is TGCGCCAGCAGCCGAGAACAGGGTTTGAACACTGAAGCTTTCTTT. It is translated as CASSREQGLNTEAFF.

This clone came up once. The rearrangement uses TRBV3-1 (or the pseudogene TRBV3-2) and TRBJ2-5, with D tentatively TRBD1 (6 bases). The CDR3 is 15 residues long. V was clipped by 2 bases and J by 3 bases, with 13 bases between them. Germline V gene sequence: CDR1 LGHDT, CDR2 YNNKEL (reference sequence). In DNA, the CDR3 is TGTGCCAGCAGCCAATACACAGGGTTCGAAGAGACCCAGTACTTC. It specifies CASSQYTGFEETQYF.

The gene calls are TRBV6-6 and TRBJ2-7; possibly TRBD1 for D (5 bases). The V end lost 2 bases, the J end lost 4 bases, and 6 bases lay between the germline ends. The CDR3 consists of 12 residues. Per germline, CDR1 MNHNY and CDR2 SVGAGI (reference sequence). The CDR3 sequence: CASSYQGYEQYF. CDR3 coding DNA: TGTGCCAGCAGTTACCAGGGTTACGAGCAGTACTTC.

V is TRBV10-3 and J is TRBJ2-1, with TRBD2 as a possible D gene (5 bases). The CDR3 consists of 12 residues. The V end lost 11 bases, the J end lost 10 bases, and 18 bases lay between the germline ends. Germline-derived CDR1 and CDR2 are ENHRY and SYGVKD. The chain's CDR3 is CAAYGSGAEQFF. CDR3 sequence (DNA): TGTGCCGCCTACGGAAGCGGCGCCGAGCAGTTCTTC.

The gene calls are TRBV13 and TRBJ2-6; D gene uncertain. V was pared by 3 bases and J by 0 bases, with 3 bases between. This CDR3 is built from 14 residues. Germline V gene data show CDR1 as PRHDT and CDR2 as FYEKMQ (reference sequence). CDR3 nucleotides: TGTGCCAGCAGCTTCAGCTCTGGGGCCAACGTCCTGACTTTC. It encodes CASSFSSGANVLTF.

The chain joins TRBV7-2 to TRBJ1-3; TRBD1 is a possible D gene (6 bases). V was clipped by 2 bases and J by 2 bases, with 19 bases between them. This CDR3 spans 18 amino acids. CDR1 and CDR2 (germline): SGHTA, FQGNSA. Written as DNA, the CDR3 is TGTGCCAGCAGCTTATCCTCAAGGAGCCGGACAGCTGGAAACACCATATATTTT. It encodes CASSLSSRSRTAGNTIYF.

This chain links TRBV7-9 with TRBJ2-7; TRBD1 might be the D (7 bases). Per germline, CDR1 SEHNR and CDR2 FQNEAQ (reference sequence). Trimming removed 4 bases at V and 6 bases at J, with 13 bases between. The CDR3 sequence is 13 residues long. The CDR3 loop reads CASSSRQGGEQYF. In nucleotides, the CDR3 is TGTGCCAGCAGCTCGCGACAGGGAGGCGAGCAGTACTTC.

The rearrangement uses TRBV3-1 (or the pseudogene TRBV3-2) and TRBJ2-7; TRBD2 aligns across 10 bases. Germline CDR1 LGHDT, CDR2 YNNKEL (reference sequence). The CDR3 spans 16 residues. J gave up 6 bases and V 1 base, and 9 bases lay outside the gene matches. CDR3 bases: TGTGCCAGCAGCCAAGGAGCGGCTAGCGGGGGCGCCGAGCAGTACTTC. Amino acids: CASSQGAASGGAEQYF.

This clone was observed once. The rearrangement uses TRBV6-5 and TRBJ2-5; no reliable D call. Germline loops: CDR1 MNHEY, CDR2 SVGAGI. The CDR3 totals 11 residues. V was pared by 5 bases and J by 10 bases, with 11 bases between. CDR3 protein: CASSQPGIQYF. The DNA for the CDR3 is TGTGCCAGCAGTCAACCCGGCATCCAGTACTTC.

This chain uses TRBV7-2 with TRBJ2-1; TRBD2 matches at 9 bases. The CDR3 totals 16 residues. V trimming: 2 bases; J trimming: 4 bases; junction bases outside the gene matches: 6. Per the germline V gene, CDR1 is SGHTA and CDR2 is FQGNSA. CDR3 sequence (DNA): TGTGCCAGCAGCTTAAGGATGGCGGGGGGGTACAATGAGCAGTTCTTC. Protein sequence: CASSLRMAGGYNEQFF. Full variable domain (rest looked up from reference TRBV7-2 and TRBJ2-1): GAGVSQSPSNKVTEKGKDVELRCDPISGHTALYWYRQSLGQGLEFLIYFQGNSAPDKSGLPSDRFSAERTGGSVSTLTIQRTQQEDSAVYLCASSLRMAGGYNEQFFGPGTRLTVL.

The chain recombines TRBV4-1 with TRBJ1-5; the D is unclear. This CDR3 has 14 residues. V was trimmed by 0 bases and J by 7 bases, leaving 10 bases between them. CDR1 MGHRA and CDR2 YSYEKL come from the germline V gene. CDR3 sequence: CASSQEGRFQPQHF. The CDR3 nucleotides are TGCGCCAGCAGCCAAGAGGGGAGATTCCAGCCCCAGCATTTT.

Written as DNA, the CDR3 is TGTGCCAGCAGTTACCGGGACAGGGGGTGGTACGAGCAGTACTTC. Its protein is CASSYRDRGWYEQYF. This chain links TRBV6-5 with TRBJ2-7; 11 bases are a match to TRBD1. The junction had 4 bases not matched to a gene; V was cut back by 2 bases and J by 4 bases. The CDR3 extends over 15 amino acids. Germline V gene sequence: CDR1 MNHEY, CDR2 SVGAGI.

This chain connects TRBV5-5 to TRBJ1-4; perhaps TRBD1 as D (6 bases). The germline V and J ends were trimmed by 5 bases and 7 bases, with 18 bases remaining between them. CDR3 length equals 15 residues. Germline V gives CDR1 SGHKS, CDR2 YYEKEE (reference sequence). The CDR3 DNA follows: TGTGCCAGCAGTCGGCAGGGGAGTGTGGGTGAAAAACTGTTTTTT. The encoded protein is CASSRQGSVGEKLFF.

This sequence joins TRBV5-4 and TRBJ2-7, with 8 bases that match TRBD1. The CDR3 runs 15 residues. Germline values: CDR1 SGHNT, CDR2 YYREEE (reference sequence). The V gene end was trimmed by 4 bases and the J gene end by 2 bases; junction bases not matched to a gene: 8. The CDR3 loop reads CASSEWTGTTYEQYF. The CDR3 bases are TGTGCCAGCAGCGAGTGGACAGGGACAACCTACGAGCAGTACTTC.

V is TRBV2 and J is TRBJ2-5; 12 nucleotides line up with TRBD2. J gave up 2 bases and V 3 bases, and 7 bases lay outside the gene matches. The germline V gene encodes CDR1 SNHLY and CDR2 FYNNEI. The CDR3 covers 17 residues. The CDR3 loop reads CASSDELAGGKQETQYF. The CDR3 bases are TGTGCCAGCAGTGATGAACTAGCGGGGGGAAAACAAGAGACCCAGTACTTC.

This clone has more than one count but fewer than ten. The rearrangement joins TRBV7-2 to TRBJ1-5; 7 bases are shared with TRBD1. V was pared by 2 bases and J by 5 bases, with 6 bases of the junction left unmatched. Germline V gene lookup returns CDR1 SGHTA and CDR2 FQGNSA. This CDR3 contains 15 residues. CDR3 sequence (DNA): TGTGCCAGCAGCTTATACCGGGACAGTTATCAGCCCCAGCATTTT. Protein: CASSLYRDSYQPQHF.

The chain uses TRBV7-9 and TRBJ1-6; 7 nucleotides line up with TRBD1. The ends lost 4 bases at V and 8 bases at J; junction bases unmatched: 5. CDR3 size: 14 residues. The germline V gene has CDR1 SEHNR and CDR2 FQNEAQ (reference sequence). CDR3 sequence reads: CASSSTGDHSPLHF. The CDR3 DNA reads TGTGCCAGCAGCTCTACAGGGGACCATTCACCCCTCCACTTT.

The rearrangement joins TRBV6-6 to TRBJ1-5; D might be TRBD1 (5 bases). Per germline, CDR1 MNHNY and CDR2 SVGAGI (reference sequence). Trimming left V 4 bases short and J 0 bases short, with 10 bases between. This CDR3 comprises 15 residues. The CDR3 DNA sequence: TGTGCCAGCAGTTGGGGGACGGTTAGCAATCAGCCCCAGCATTTT. It codes for CASSWGTVSNQPQHF.

The V and J genes are TRBV29-1 and TRBJ1-1, with TRBD1 matching 8 bases. The CDR3 is made up of 14 amino acids. Germline CDR1 and CDR2: SQVTM and ANQGSEA. The V segment lost 6 bases and the J segment 2 bases; nucleotides outside the gene matches: 8. The CDR3, as DNA: TGCAGCGTCGACGGGGACAGGTTAAACACTGAAGCTTTCTTT. It is translated as CSVDGDRLNTEAFF. Using reference TRBV29-1 and TRBJ1-1 for the parts outside the CDR3, the full variable domain is SAVISQKPSRDICQRGTSLTIQCQVDSQVTMMFWYRQQPGQSLTLIATANQGSEATYESGFVIDKFPISRPNLTFSTLTVSNMSPEDSSIYLCSVDGDRLNTEAFFGQGTRLTVV.

V gene TRBV4-1 combines with J gene TRBJ1-1; 7 bases map to TRBD1. This CDR3 contains 15 residues. The junction had 7 bases not matched to a gene; V was cut back by 4 bases and J by 2 bases. Germline V gene data show CDR1 as MGHRA and CDR2 as YSYEKL. The CDR3 spells CASSRTGQINTEAFF. The DNA of the CDR3 is TGCGCCAGCAGCCGCACGGGACAGATAAACACTGAAGCTTTCTTT.

This clone occurred once. This chain connects TRBV19 to TRBJ1-1; 8 bases map to TRBD1. This CDR3 is 15 amino acids long. Germline assignment: CDR1 LNHDA and CDR2 SQIVND (reference sequence). With 7 bases clipped from V and 1 base from J, the junction kept 8 bases outside the gene matches. DNA of the CDR3: TGTGCCAGTAATAACCCGGGACAGGAGAACACTGAAGCTTTCTTT. It codes for CASNNPGQENTEAFF. Together with reference TRBV19 and TRBJ1-1, the CDR3 gives the full variable domain: DGGITQSPKYLFRKEGQNVTLSCEQNLNHDAMYWYRQDPGQGLRLIYYSQIVNDFQKGDIAEGYSVSREKKESFPLTVTSAQKNPTAFYLCASNNPGQENTEAFFGQGTRLTVV.

The V and J genes are TRBV6-2 or TRBV6-3 and TRBJ2-3; 8 bases match TRBD1. The CDR3 covers 16 residues. With 5 bases clipped from V and 4 bases from J, the junction kept 11 bases outside the gene matches. CDR1 and CDR2 from the germline V gene are MNHEY and SVGEGT. The CDR3 loop is CASSHARGLGSDTQYF. CDR3 nucleotide sequence: TGTGCCAGCAGTCACGCCAGGGGGCTCGGTTCAGATACGCAGTATTTT.

V and J are TRBV3-1 (or the pseudogene TRBV3-2) and TRBJ2-5; D perhaps matches TRBD2 (6 bases). V was cut by 2 bases and J by 5 bases, with 9 bases left in between. The germline V gene has CDR1 LGHDT and CDR2 YNNKEL (reference sequence). CDR3 length: 13 residues. This chain's CDR3 is CASSQTSWETQYF. CDR3 in DNA: TGTGCCAGCAGCCAAACTAGCTGGGAGACCCAGTACTTC.

The DNA of the CDR3 is TGTGCCAGCAGTGGCCGGGACAGGGGGCTTGTCTACGAGCAGTACTTC. This codes for CASSGRDRGLVYEQYF. This chain joins TRBV25-1 and TRBJ2-7, with 12 bases aligning to TRBD1. The CDR3 has 16 residues. The germline V gene has CDR1 MGHDK and CDR2 SYGVNS. The V segment lost 4 bases and the J segment 3 bases; nucleotides outside the gene matches: 7.

The chain uses TRBV7-2 and TRBJ2-4; D is unresolved. Germline V gives CDR1 SGHTA, CDR2 FQGNSA. The CDR3 is 15 residues long. V was pared by 3 bases and J by 0 bases, with 9 bases between. CDR3 nucleotide sequence: TGTGCCAGCAGCTTCATGAACCTAGCCAAAAACATTCAGTACTTC. Its protein is CASSFMNLAKNIQYF.